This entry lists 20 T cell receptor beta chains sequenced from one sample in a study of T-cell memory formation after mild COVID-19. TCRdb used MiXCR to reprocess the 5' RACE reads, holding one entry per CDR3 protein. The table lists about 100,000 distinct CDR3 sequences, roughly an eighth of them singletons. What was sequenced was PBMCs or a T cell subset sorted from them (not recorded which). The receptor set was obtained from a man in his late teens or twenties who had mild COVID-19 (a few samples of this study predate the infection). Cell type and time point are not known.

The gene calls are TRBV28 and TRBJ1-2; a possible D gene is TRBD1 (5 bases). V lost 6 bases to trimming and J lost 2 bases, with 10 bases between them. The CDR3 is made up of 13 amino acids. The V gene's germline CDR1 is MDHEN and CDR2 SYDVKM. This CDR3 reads CASRTVPNYGYTF. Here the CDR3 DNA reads TGTGCCAGCAGGACAGTACCAAACTATGGCTACACCTTC.

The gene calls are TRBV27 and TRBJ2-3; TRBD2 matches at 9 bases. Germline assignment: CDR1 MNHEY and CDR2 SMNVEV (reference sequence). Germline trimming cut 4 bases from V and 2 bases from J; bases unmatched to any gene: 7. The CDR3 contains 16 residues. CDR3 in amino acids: CASSSSQRGVTDTQYF. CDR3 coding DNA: TGTGCCAGCAGTTCCTCTCAGCGGGGGGTCACAGATACGCAGTATTTT.

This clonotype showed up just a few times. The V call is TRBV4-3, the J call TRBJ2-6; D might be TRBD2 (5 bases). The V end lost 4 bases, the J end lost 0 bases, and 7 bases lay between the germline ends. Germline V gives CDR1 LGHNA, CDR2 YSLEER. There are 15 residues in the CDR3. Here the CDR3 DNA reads TGCGCCAGCAGCCCCCTAGCCTCTGGGGCCAACGTCCTGACTTTC. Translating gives CASSPLASGANVLTF.

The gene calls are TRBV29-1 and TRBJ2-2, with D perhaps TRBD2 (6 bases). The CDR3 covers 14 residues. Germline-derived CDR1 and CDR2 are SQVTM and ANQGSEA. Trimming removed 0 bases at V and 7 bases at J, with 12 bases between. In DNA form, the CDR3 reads TGCAGCGTTGAAGACCCACTAGCAGGCGGGGAGCTGTTTTTT. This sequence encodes CSVEDPLAGGELFF.

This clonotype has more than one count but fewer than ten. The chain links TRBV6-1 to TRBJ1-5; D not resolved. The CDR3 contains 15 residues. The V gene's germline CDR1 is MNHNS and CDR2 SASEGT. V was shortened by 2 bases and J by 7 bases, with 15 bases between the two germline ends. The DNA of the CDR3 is TGTGCCAGCAGTGAACTTGTCTTGATGAAACAGCCCCAGCATTTT. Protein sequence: CASSELVLMKQPQHF.

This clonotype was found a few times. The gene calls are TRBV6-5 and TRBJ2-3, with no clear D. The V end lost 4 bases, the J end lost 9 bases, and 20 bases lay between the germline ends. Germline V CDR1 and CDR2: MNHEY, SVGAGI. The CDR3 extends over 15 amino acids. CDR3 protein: CASSSPGPKGITQYF. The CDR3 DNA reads TGTGCCAGCAGTTCTCCGGGCCCGAAGGGTATCACGCAGTATTTT.

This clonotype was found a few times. CDR3 coding DNA: TGCAGCGTTGGCCTCCAGGGTTTCGGACTGTTTTTT. This codes for CSVGLQGFGLFF. The V gene is TRBV29-1, the J gene TRBJ1-4; D possibly corresponds to TRBD1 (5 bases). Germline V CDR1 and CDR2: SQVTM, ANQGSEA. This CDR3 spans 12 amino acids. V was cut by 4 bases and J by 13 bases, with 16 bases left in between. The full variable domain, completed using reference TRBV29-1 and TRBJ1-4, is SAVISQKPSRDICQRGTSLTIQCQVDSQVTMMFWYRQQPGQSLTLIATANQGSEATYESGFVIDKFPISRPNLTFSTLTVSNMSPEDSSIYLCSVGLQGFGLFFGSGTQLSVL.

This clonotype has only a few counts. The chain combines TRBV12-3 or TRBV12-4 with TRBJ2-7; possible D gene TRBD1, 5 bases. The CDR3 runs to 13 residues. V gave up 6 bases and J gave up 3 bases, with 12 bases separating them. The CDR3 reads CASRAGSRYEQYF. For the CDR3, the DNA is TGTGCCAGCAGGGCAGGGTCACGCTACGAGCAGTACTTC.

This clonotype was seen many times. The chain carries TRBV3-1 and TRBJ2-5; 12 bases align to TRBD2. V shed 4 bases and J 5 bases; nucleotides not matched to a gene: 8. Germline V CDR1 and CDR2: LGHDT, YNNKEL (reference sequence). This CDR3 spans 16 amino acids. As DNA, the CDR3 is TGTGCCAGCAGCCCTGGACTAGCGGGGCCCCCGGAGACCCAGTACTTC. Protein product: CASSPGLAGPPETQYF.

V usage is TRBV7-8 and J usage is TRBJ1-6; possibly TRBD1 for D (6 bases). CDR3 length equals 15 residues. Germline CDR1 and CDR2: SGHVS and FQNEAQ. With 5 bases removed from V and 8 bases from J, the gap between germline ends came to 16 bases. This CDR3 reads CASSPIGTSDSPLHF. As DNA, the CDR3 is TGTGCCAGCAGCCCGATAGGGACAAGTGATTCACCCCTCCACTTT.

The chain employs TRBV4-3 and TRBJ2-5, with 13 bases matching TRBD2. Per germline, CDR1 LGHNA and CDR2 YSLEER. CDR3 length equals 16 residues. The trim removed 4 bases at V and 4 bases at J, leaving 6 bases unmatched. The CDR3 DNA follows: TGCGCCAGCAGCCGGACTCGGACTAGCGGGAGAGAGACCCAGTACTTC. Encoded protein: CASSRTRTSGRETQYF.

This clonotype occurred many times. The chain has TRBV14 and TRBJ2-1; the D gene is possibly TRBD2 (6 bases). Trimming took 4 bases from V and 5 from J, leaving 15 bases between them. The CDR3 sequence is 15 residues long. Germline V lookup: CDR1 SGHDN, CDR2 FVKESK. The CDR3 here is CASSPTGTSHNEQFF. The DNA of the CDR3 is TGTGCCAGCAGCCCCACTGGGACTTCCCACAATGAGCAGTTCTTC.

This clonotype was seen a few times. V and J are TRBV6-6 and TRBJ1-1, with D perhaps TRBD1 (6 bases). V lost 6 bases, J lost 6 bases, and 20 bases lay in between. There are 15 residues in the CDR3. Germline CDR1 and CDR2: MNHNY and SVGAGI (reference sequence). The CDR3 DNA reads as TGTGCCAGCAGCGTTGGACAGCGGGCCTGGCCTGAAGCTTTCTTT. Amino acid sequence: CASSVGQRAWPEAFF.

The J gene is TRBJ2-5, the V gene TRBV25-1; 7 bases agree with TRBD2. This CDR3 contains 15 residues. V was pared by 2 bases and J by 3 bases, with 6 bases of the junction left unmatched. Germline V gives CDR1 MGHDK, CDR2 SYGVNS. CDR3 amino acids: CASSELRAGEETQYF. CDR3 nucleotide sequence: TGTGCCAGCAGTGAACTTCGGGCGGGGGAAGAGACCCAGTACTTC.

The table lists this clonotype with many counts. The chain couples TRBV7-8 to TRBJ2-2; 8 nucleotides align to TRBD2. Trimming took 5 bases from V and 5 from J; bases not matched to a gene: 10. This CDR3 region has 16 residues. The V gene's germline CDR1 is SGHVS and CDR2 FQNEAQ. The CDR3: CASSPRGAGGTGELFF. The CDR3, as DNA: TGTGCCAGCAGCCCCCGTGGGGCGGGGGGTACCGGGGAGCTGTTTTTT.

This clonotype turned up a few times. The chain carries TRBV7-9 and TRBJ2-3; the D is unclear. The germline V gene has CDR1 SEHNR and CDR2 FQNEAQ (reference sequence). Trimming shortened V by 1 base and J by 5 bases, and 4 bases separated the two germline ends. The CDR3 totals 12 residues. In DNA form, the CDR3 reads TGTGCCAGCAGCTTAGGACGAGATACGCAGTATTTT. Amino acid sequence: CASSLGRDTQYF.

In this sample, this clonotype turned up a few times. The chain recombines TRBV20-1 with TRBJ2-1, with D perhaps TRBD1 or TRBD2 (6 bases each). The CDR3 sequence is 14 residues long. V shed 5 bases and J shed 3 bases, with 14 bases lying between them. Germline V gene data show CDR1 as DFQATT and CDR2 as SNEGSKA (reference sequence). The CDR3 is CSAGARGVYNEQFF. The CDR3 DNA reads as TGCAGTGCTGGCGCAAGGGGGGTCTACAATGAGCAGTTCTTC.

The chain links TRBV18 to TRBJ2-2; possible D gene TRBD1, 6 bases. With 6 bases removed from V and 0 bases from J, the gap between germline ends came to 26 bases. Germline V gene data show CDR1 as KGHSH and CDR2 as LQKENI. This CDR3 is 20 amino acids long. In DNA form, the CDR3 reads TGTGCCAGCTCGAAACCTCCGGGACAACGTAAATTTTCGAACACCGGGGAGCTGTTTTTT. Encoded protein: CASSKPPGQRKFSNTGELFF.

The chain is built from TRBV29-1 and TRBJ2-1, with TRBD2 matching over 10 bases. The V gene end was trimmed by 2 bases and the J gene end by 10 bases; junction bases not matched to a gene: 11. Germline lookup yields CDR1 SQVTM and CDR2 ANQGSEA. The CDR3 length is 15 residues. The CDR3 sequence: CSVEPASGGRREQFF. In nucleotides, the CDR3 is TGCAGCGTTGAACCGGCTAGCGGGGGACGAAGGGAGCAGTTCTTC.

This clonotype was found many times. The CDR3 loop is CASSQDADGGFNEQFF. DNA of the CDR3: TGTGCCAGCAGCCAAGATGCAGACGGGGGGTTCAATGAGCAGTTCTTC. The chain has TRBV4-2 and TRBJ2-1, with 7 nucleotides matching TRBD2. Germline V gives CDR1 LGHNA, CDR2 YNFKEQ. V dropped 0 bases and J dropped 6; count of bases not matched to a gene: 8. This CDR3 contains 16 residues.